A selection of T cell receptor beta chains follows, all from one sample in a study of blood T cell repertoires in COVID-19. Repertoires were generated with immunoSEQ multiplex PCR, while TCRdb's copy carries only in-frame clones and drops some. The sample has about 210,000 clones, roughly 84% seen once. Sequencing input: peripheral blood. The origin of the receptors is a woman older than 75 with COVID-19, enrolled during active disease. Each CDR3 is given with its conserved first and last residue. A D gene is named only where the DNA matches it firmly. Rows give clone size only sometimes, using once, few, many, or a class for an expanded clone.

clone_size: -; d_call: -; j_call: TRBJ1-2; v_call: TRBV28; cdr3_aa: CASSSHEAANYGYTF; cdr3_nt: TGTGCCAGCAGTTCCCATGAGGCAGCGAACTATGGCTACACCTTC
clone_size: -; d_call: -; j_call: TRBJ2-5; v_call: TRBV11-2; cdr3_aa: CASSVRGGQETQYF; cdr3_nt: TGTGCCAGCAGCGTACGAGGGGGTCAAGAGACCCAGTACTTC
clone_size: -; d_call: TRBD1; j_call: TRBJ1-5; v_call: TRBV19; cdr3_aa: CASSPRGRGGNQPQHF; cdr3_nt: TGTGCCAGTAGCCCCAGGGGGCGTGGGGGCAATCAGCCCCAGCATTTT
clone_size: -; d_call: TRBD2; j_call: TRBJ2-3; v_call: TRBV27; cdr3_aa: CASSPGGGRTDTQYF; cdr3_nt: TGTGCCAGCAGTCCCGGGGGGGGCCGCACAGATACGCAGTATTTT
clone_size: -; d_call: -; j_call: TRBJ1-1; v_call: TRBV3-1/TRBV3-2; cdr3_aa: CASSLGGPTEAFF; cdr3_nt: TGTGCCAGCTCCCTGGGAGGGCCCACTGAAGCTTTCTTT
clone_size: few; d_call: -; j_call: TRBJ1-6; v_call: TRBV4-2; cdr3_aa: CASSPLGATPLHF; cdr3_nt: TGTGCCAGCAGCCCACTGGGGGCCACACCCCTCCACTTT
clone_size: -; d_call: -; j_call: TRBJ1-5; v_call: TRBV28; cdr3_aa: CASSLLGTNNQPQHF; cdr3_nt: TGTGCCAGCAGTTTACTAGGGACAAACAATCAGCCCCAGCATTTT
clone_size: -; d_call: -; j_call: TRBJ1-2; v_call: TRBV6-1; cdr3_aa: CASSESGNYGYTF; cdr3_nt: TGTGCCAGCAGTGAGTCGGGTAACTATGGCTACACCTTC
clone_size: -; d_call: TRBD2; j_call: TRBJ2-3; v_call: TRBV2; cdr3_aa: CASSEGLAVRDTQYF; cdr3_nt: TGTGCCAGCAGTGAGGGACTAGCGGTGCGAGATACGCAGTATTTT
clone_size: -; d_call: TRBD2; j_call: TRBJ2-2; v_call: TRBV19; cdr3_aa: CASSISGGAGTGELFF; cdr3_nt: TGTGCCAGTAGTATTAGCGGGGGGGCCGGCACCGGGGAGCTGTTTTTT
clone_size: few; d_call: -; j_call: TRBJ1-4; v_call: TRBV5-1; cdr3_aa: CASSLDGATNEKLFF; cdr3_nt: TGCGCCAGCAGCCTGGACGGTGCAACTAATGAAAAACTGTTTTTT
clone_size: -; d_call: TRBD1; j_call: TRBJ1-5; v_call: TRBV5-4; cdr3_aa: CASSLGGQSNQPQHF; cdr3_nt: TGTGCCAGCAGCTTGGGGGGACAGAGCAATCAGCCCCAGCATTTT
clone_size: -; d_call: -; j_call: TRBJ2-2; v_call: TRBV27; cdr3_aa: CASSSEGAGGRELFF; cdr3_nt: TGTGCCAGCAGTTCCGAGGGGGCGGGGGGCCGGGAGCTGTTTTTT
clone_size: -; d_call: TRBD1; j_call: TRBJ1-2; v_call: TRBV3-1/TRBV3-2; cdr3_aa: CATMGQGVGFIYGYTF; cdr3_nt: TGTGCCACCATGGGACAGGGAGTGGGATTTATCTATGGCTACACCTTC
clone_size: -; d_call: -; j_call: TRBJ2-2; v_call: TRBV7-2; cdr3_aa: CASSWDSRRTGELFF; cdr3_nt: TGTGCCAGCAGCTGGGACTCTCGAAGAACCGGGGAGCTGTTTTTT
clone_size: once; d_call: -; j_call: TRBJ1-2; v_call: TRBV3-1/TRBV3-2; cdr3_aa: CASSRWGEYGYTF; cdr3_nt: TGTGCCAGCAGCCGTTGGGGGGAGTATGGCTACACCTTC
clone_size: -; d_call: -; j_call: TRBJ1-6; v_call: TRBV28; cdr3_aa: CASGGSQASPLHF; cdr3_nt: TGTGCCAGCGGAGGGTCCCAAGCTTCACCCCTCCACTTT
clone_size: -; d_call: -; j_call: TRBJ1-1; v_call: TRBV2; cdr3_aa: CASSEWQEAFF; cdr3_nt: TGTGCCAGCAGTGAGTGGCAGGAAGCTTTCTTT
clone_size: -; d_call: -; j_call: TRBJ1-5; v_call: TRBV7-2; cdr3_aa: CASSLSGDQPQHF; cdr3_nt: TGTGCCAGCAGCTTGTCGGGGGACCAGCCCCAGCATTTT
clone_size: -; d_call: -; j_call: TRBJ1-1; v_call: TRBV7-8; cdr3_aa: CASSYRDRTEAFF; cdr3_nt: TGTGCCAGCAGCTACAGGGATCGAACTGAAGCTTTCTTT
clone_size: -; d_call: -; j_call: TRBJ2-3; v_call: TRBV5-1; cdr3_aa: CASSSQGGDTDTQYF; cdr3_nt: TGCGCCAGCAGCTCCCAAGGGGGGGACACAGATACGCAGTATTTT
clone_size: -; d_call: -; j_call: TRBJ2-1; v_call: TRBV12-3/TRBV12-4; cdr3_aa: CASGQYNEQFF; cdr3_nt: TGTGCCAGCGGCCAGTACAATGAGCAGTTCTTC
clone_size: -; d_call: -; j_call: TRBJ2-7; v_call: TRBV6-2/TRBV6-3; cdr3_aa: CASSRPPKGLNYEQYF; cdr3_nt: TGTGCCAGCAGCAGACCGCCGAAGGGACTGAATTACGAGCAGTACTTC
clone_size: few; d_call: TRBD1; j_call: TRBJ1-5; v_call: TRBV7-8; cdr3_aa: CASSRGQGVGQPQHF; cdr3_nt: TGTGCCAGCAGCCGCGGACAGGGAGTAGGACAGCCCCAGCATTTT
clone_size: -; d_call: -; j_call: TRBJ1-3; v_call: TRBV5-1; cdr3_aa: CASSLPGLSSGNTIYF; cdr3_nt: TGCGCCAGCAGCTTGCCGGGGTTGAGCTCTGGAAACACCATATATTTT
clone_size: few; d_call: -; j_call: TRBJ1-2; v_call: TRBV6-2/TRBV6-3; cdr3_aa: CASSYGGDGGYTF; cdr3_nt: TGTGCCAGCAGTTACGGAGGGGATGGTGGCTACACCTTC
clone_size: -; d_call: TRBD2; j_call: TRBJ2-3; v_call: TRBV4-1; cdr3_aa: CASSLRTSGNTDTQYF; cdr3_nt: TGCGCCAGCAGCCTTCGGACTAGCGGGAACACAGATACGCAGTATTTT
clone_size: -; d_call: -; j_call: TRBJ1-2; v_call: TRBV30; cdr3_aa: CASRLVIYGYTF; cdr3_nt: TGTGCCTCAAGACTGGTTATCTATGGCTACACCTTC
clone_size: -; d_call: -; j_call: TRBJ2-3; v_call: TRBV24-1; cdr3_aa: CATSRFISGTQYF; cdr3_nt: TGTGCCACCAGTCGTTTTATATCGGGTACGCAGTATTTT
clone_size: -; d_call: TRBD1; j_call: TRBJ2-3; v_call: TRBV7-2; cdr3_aa: CASSSGQGRTDTQYF; cdr3_nt: TGTGCCAGCAGCTCTGGACAGGGACGCACAGATACGCAGTATTTT
clone_size: few; d_call: TRBD1; j_call: TRBJ2-1; v_call: TRBV7-2; cdr3_aa: CASSLGQGKNKQFF; cdr3_nt: TGTGCCAGCAGCTTGGGACAGGGGAAGAATAAGCAGTTCTTC
clone_size: -; d_call: TRBD1; j_call: TRBJ1-2; v_call: TRBV7-3; cdr3_aa: CASSLDSGTGASGYTF; cdr3_nt: TGTGCCAGCAGCCTAGATTCCGGGACAGGGGCGTCCGGCTACACCTTC
clone_size: -; d_call: -; j_call: TRBJ2-1; v_call: TRBV6-6; cdr3_aa: CASSRSQGKQFF; cdr3_nt: TGTGCCAGCAGTCGGTCGCAGGGCAAGCAGTTCTTC
clone_size: -; d_call: -; j_call: TRBJ2-7; v_call: TRBV7-8; cdr3_aa: CASSPGYEQYF; cdr3_nt: TGTGCCAGCAGCCCCGGCTACGAGCAGTACTTC
clone_size: -; d_call: -; j_call: TRBJ1-6; v_call: TRBV2; cdr3_aa: CASSTWAPGNSPLHF; cdr3_nt: TGTGCCAGCAGTACCTGGGCGCCTGGAAATTCACCCCTCCACTTT
clone_size: -; d_call: -; j_call: TRBJ1-3; v_call: TRBV9; cdr3_aa: CASSAGEPSGNTIYF; cdr3_nt: TGTGCCAGCAGCGCAGGGGAACCCTCTGGAAACACCATATATTTT
clone_size: few; d_call: TRBD1; j_call: TRBJ1-5; v_call: TRBV2; cdr3_aa: CASKANTGTGGNQPQHF; cdr3_nt: TGTGCCAGCAAAGCGAATACCGGGACAGGTGGCAATCAGCCCCAGCATTTT
clone_size: once; d_call: TRBD1; j_call: TRBJ2-6; v_call: TRBV5-1; cdr3_aa: CASIPGQGISGANVLTF; cdr3_nt: TGCGCCAGTATTCCGGGACAGGGGATTTCAGGGGCCAACGTCCTGACTTTC
clone_size: -; d_call: TRBD1; j_call: TRBJ1-1; v_call: TRBV6-5; cdr3_aa: CASKTGEVGEAFF; cdr3_nt: TGTGCCAGTAAGACAGGGGAGGTAGGTGAAGCTTTCTTT
clone_size: -; d_call: -; j_call: TRBJ2-3; v_call: TRBV10-3; cdr3_aa: CAISEGAGTQYF; cdr3_nt: TGTGCCATCAGTGAGGGGGCTGGTACGCAGTATTTT
clone_size: -; d_call: TRBD1; j_call: TRBJ1-3; v_call: TRBV28; cdr3_aa: CASSPDRGITGNTIYF; cdr3_nt: TGTGCCAGCAGCCCCGACAGGGGGATAACTGGAAACACCATATATTTT
clone_size: -; d_call: -; j_call: TRBJ1-5; v_call: TRBV28; cdr3_aa: CASNREQGQPQHF; cdr3_nt: TGTGCCAGCAACCGTGAACAGGGTCAGCCCCAGCATTTT
clone_size: once; d_call: TRBD2; j_call: TRBJ2-7; v_call: TRBV3-1/TRBV3-2; cdr3_aa: CASRQLAGRSGEQYF; cdr3_nt: TGTGCCAGCAGGCAACTAGCGGGGCGCAGTGGAGAGCAGTACTTC
clone_size: -; d_call: TRBD2; j_call: TRBJ2-3; v_call: TRBV24-1; cdr3_aa: CATSDGTSGGSTDTQYF; cdr3_nt: TGTGCCACCAGTGATGGGACTAGCGGGGGTAGCACAGATACGCAGTATTTT
clone_size: -; d_call: TRBD1; j_call: TRBJ1-5; v_call: TRBV5-5; cdr3_aa: CASSFGTALSTQPQHF; cdr3_nt: TGTGCCAGCAGCTTTGGGACAGCCCTTAGCACTCAGCCCCAGCATTTT
clone_size: once; d_call: TRBD2; j_call: TRBJ2-1; v_call: TRBV19; cdr3_aa: CASTPSGGLYMNEQFF; cdr3_nt: TGTGCCAGTACTCCCAGCGGGGGACTTTATATGAATGAGCAGTTCTTC
clone_size: -; d_call: -; j_call: TRBJ1-5; v_call: TRBV2; cdr3_aa: CASSELVSQGQPQHF; cdr3_nt: TGTGCCAGCAGTGAATTGGTCTCCCAGGGTCAGCCCCAGCATTTT
clone_size: -; d_call: -; j_call: TRBJ1-4; v_call: TRBV27; cdr3_aa: CASSPWGGNAEKLFF; cdr3_nt: TGTGCCAGCAGCCCATGGGGGGGGAATGCGGAAAAACTGTTTTTT
clone_size: -; d_call: -; j_call: TRBJ2-3; v_call: TRBV5-1; cdr3_aa: CASSYQGSTDTQYF; cdr3_nt: TGCGCCAGCAGCTACCAGGGGTCCACAGATACGCAGTATTTT
clone_size: -; d_call: TRBD2; j_call: TRBJ2-5; v_call: TRBV29-1; cdr3_aa: CSVSGATSGETQYF; cdr3_nt: TGCAGCGTTAGTGGAGCTACTAGCGGGGAGACCCAGTACTTC